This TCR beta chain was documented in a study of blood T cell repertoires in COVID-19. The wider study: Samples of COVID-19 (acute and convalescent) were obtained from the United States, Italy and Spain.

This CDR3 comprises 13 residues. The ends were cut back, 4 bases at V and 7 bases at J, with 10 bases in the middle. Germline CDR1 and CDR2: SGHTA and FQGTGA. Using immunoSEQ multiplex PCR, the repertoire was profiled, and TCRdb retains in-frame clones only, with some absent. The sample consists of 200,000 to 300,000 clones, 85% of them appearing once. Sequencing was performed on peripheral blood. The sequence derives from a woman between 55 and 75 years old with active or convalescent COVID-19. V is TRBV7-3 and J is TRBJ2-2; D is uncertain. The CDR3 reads CASSSAYGGELFF. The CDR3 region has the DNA TGTGCCAGCAGCTCCGCCTATGGCGGGGAGCTGTTTTTT.